This TCR beta chain was profiled in a study of blood T cells in healthy people across ages. Findings and caveats of the study: Naive T cell percentage showed a strong correlation with the diversity of TCR beta. In the absence of known donor CMV status, changes in expanded clonotypes were possibly confounded.

Combining a sample-barcoded 5' primer with a J-beta primer mix, a second PCR ran for 7 to 11 cycles. One entry per CDR3 protein results from TCRdb running MiXCR on the 5' RACE reads. The sample records 1.8 million or so distinct CDR3 sequences, around 42% being singletons. Caucasian individuals from Russia who were healthy and aged about 6 to 95 acted as donors. Peripheral blood from each donor was collected in a volume of 9.5 to 10 milliliters. Germline CDR1 and CDR2: KGHSH and LQKENI. After removal of 2 bases from V and 7 bases from J, the junction contained 7 bases not matched to a gene. The CDR3 length is 14 residues. A note on this clonotype: Its antigen is still unknown.

The clonotype comes from a human donor in good health. This rearrangement joins TRBV18 to TRBJ1-2, with TRBD1 matching over 7 bases. Sequenced sample: blood. The CDR3 coding sequence is TGTGCCAGCTCACCAAGGGAGGGGGCCCTTGGCTACACCTTC. It translates to CASSPREGALGYTF.